This T cell receptor (beta chain) was observed in a study of cytomegalovirus exposure and HLA in healthy donors. PCR involved 60 Vbeta and 13 Jbeta primers. Clones were sequenced by immunoSEQ multiplex PCR, and TCRdb holds only the in-frame ones, with some missing. This sample lists some 30,000 clones; its ten largest clones have more than 3.5%. Worth noting for this clone: Antigen: not known.

This CDR3 region has 13 residues. V shed 5 bases and J shed 2 bases, with 7 bases lying between them. Germline V gene data show CDR1 as SNHLY and CDR2 as FYNNEI. General study findings and limits: Productive status was seen about 87% or about 30% of the time for most TCR beta V segments in an earlier analysis. TCR beta sequences numbering around 15,000 were associated with HLA alleles at 0.05 false discovery rate in a later analysis. Reportedly, diagnosis of cytomegalovirus status by the classifier showed high specificity and sensitivity.

The sample consisted of PBMCs. The rearrangement joins TRBV2 to TRBJ1-5; TRBD1 might be the D (6 bases). The TCR was taken from a middle-aged woman in good health and CMV-seropositive. The CDR3 DNA sequence: TGTGCCAGCAGTTCAGGGGGCAATCAGCCCCAGCATTTT. Translating gives CASSSGGNQPQHF.